This TCR beta chain was found in a study of identical twins. There are a few counts of this clonotype. The cDNA had a unique molecular identifier and a template-switch universal primer site. TCRdb called the 5' RACE reads again in MiXCR, with one record for every CDR3 protein. The sample carries about 210,000 distinct CDR3 sequences, roughly a tenth recorded once. The CDR3 length is 12 residues. Trimming shortened V by 3 bases and J by 6 bases, and 9 bases separated the two germline ends. Germline loops: CDR1 LNHNV, CDR2 YYDKDF (reference sequence). The source material was memory (CD45RO+) T cells sorted from blood. The rearrangement uses TRBV15 and TRBJ2-7; the D gene is possibly TRBD2 (5 bases). This TCR was sampled from a young woman in good health. The CDR3 protein is CATSRASTEQYF. In DNA form, the CDR3 reads TGTGCCACCAGCAGGGCTAGCACCGAGCAGTACTTC.